This T cell receptor beta chain was observed in a study of OX40 agonist ivuxolimab in advanced cancers. The protocol was immunoSEQ multiplex PCR, while the TCRdb copy is restricted to in-frame clones and leaves out a portion. The sample consists of 75,000 to 90,000 clones, more than 70% of them appearing once. This CDR3 is 13 amino acids long. From germline, CDR1 is MNHEY and CDR2 SVGAGI. Germline trimming cut 5 bases from V and 3 bases from J; bases unmatched to any gene: 4. The chain carries TRBV6-5 and TRBJ2-7, with 7 bases aligning to TRBD1. The sequences come from CD4+ or CD8+ T cells sorted from blood, collected in a trial of the OX40 agonist ivuxolimab. The clonotype originates from an adult with an advanced solid tumor such as melanoma, head and neck, liver or kidney cancer. The CDR3: CASSRRDSYEQYF. In DNA form, the CDR3 reads TGTGCCAGCAGTCGACGGGACAGCTACGAGCAGTACTTC.